Described below is a single TCR beta chain sequence and its context. This entry belongs to a study of blood T cell repertoires in COVID-19. The V gene's germline CDR1 is SSHAT and CDR2 FNYEAQ (reference sequence). The J segment lost 5 bases and the V segment lost 10 bases, leaving 10 bases of the junction unmatched. The CDR3 has 16 residues. As processed by the authors: Reference gene primer amplification yielded estimated nucleated cell counts. Profiled with immunoSEQ multiplex PCR; TCRdb holds only in-frame clones, not every one. The DNA gave D and trimming, while V, J and clone size come from that table. The sample gives around 200,000 clones, 86% of which show up once; around 2.2% is in the top ten.

The TCR originated in a woman aged 45-65 years with acute or convalescent COVID-19. Specimen: peripheral blood. The V call is TRBV7-7, the J call TRBJ2-5; 16 bases map to TRBD2. In DNA form, the CDR3 reads TGTGCCACCGCCTTGGGACTAGCGGGGGGGTTGGAGACCCAGTACTTC. Its protein product is CATALGLAGGLETQYF.